The source of this TCR beta chain is a study of T cells in Graves' hyperthyroidism and ophthalmopathy. Study information: Before any treatment, at initial diagnosis, peripheral blood was collected.

Germline lookup yields CDR1 SGHAT and CDR2 FQNNGV. V was cut by 2 bases and J by 0 bases, with 8 bases left in between. The CDR3 totals 15 residues. Using RNA transcripts as the source, TCR beta CDR3 regions were amplified. In the first-round RT-PCR of the TCR CDR3, the HTBI primer set was used. TCRdb re-derived calls from the multiplex PCR reads in MiXCR, one entry per CDR3 protein. In the table there are 500,000 to 650,000 distinct CDR3 sequences, about 14% of which are singletons. This clonotype came up many times. PBMCs were sourced from around 10 ml fresh peripheral blood. This rearrangement joins TRBV11-2 to TRBJ2-1; perhaps TRBD2 as D (5 bases). This TCR derives from a woman aged 50 to 60 with Graves' ophthalmopathy. Sequenced input: blood. The CDR3 DNA is TGTGCCAGCAGCTTACAGCGGAGCTCCTACAATGAGCAGTTCTTC. This encodes CASSLQRSSYNEQFF.